The T cell receptor beta chain described here comes from a study of cytomegalovirus exposure and HLA in healthy donors. Healthy bone marrow donors formed the donor group. Comments on this clone: The antigen remains unidentified.

PCR primers comprised 60 Vbeta and 13 Jbeta primers. Sequencing used immunoSEQ multiplex PCR; TCRdb keeps in-frame clones, though not all of them. The data contain more than 100,000 clones, roughly 80% of them singletons. Study-level results: Per published accounts, TCR beta sequences correctly predicted the HLA-A and HLA-B alleles of most subjects. Across HLA loci, a later analysis found differing TCR association rates, with DRB1 most and HLA-C fewest.

The length of the CDR3 is 15 residues. V was pared by 4 bases and J by 3 bases, with 16 bases between. Germline V gives CDR1 MNHEY, CDR2 SMNVEV (reference sequence). This chain links TRBV27 with TRBJ2-7, with a weak D call TRBD2 (6 bases). Specimen: PBMCs. The receptor was derived from a man aged 50-59 years in good health and CMV-seronegative. CDR3 sequence: CASSSAAGPSYEQYF. The CDR3 coding sequence is TGTGCCAGCAGTTCCGCGGCGGGACCGAGCTACGAGCAGTACTTC.